This T cell receptor (beta chain) was captured by sequencing in a study of blood T cell repertoires in COVID-19. This clone has only a few counts. Germline V CDR1 and CDR2: LNHNV, YYDKDF (reference sequence). This CDR3 spans 14 amino acids. With 5 bases removed from V and 1 base from J, the gap between germline ends came to 11 bases. As processed by the authors: Counts of nucleated cells, estimated from reference gene primer amplification, were obtained. Using immunoSEQ multiplex PCR, the repertoire was profiled, and TCRdb retains in-frame clones only, with some absent. The V and J calls and clone size are taken from that table; D and trimming were inferred from the DNA. The table includes about 45,000 clones, 85% to 90% detected once.

The receptor's source is a human donor in a cohort sampled during active COVID-19. The J gene is TRBJ1-1, the V gene TRBV15, with D perhaps TRBD1 (6 bases). The sample taken for sequencing was peripheral blood. The chain's CDR3 is CATSRDMRNTEAFF. DNA for the CDR3: TGTGCCACCAGCCGGGACATGAGGAACACTGAAGCTTTCTTT. Drawing the rest from reference TRBV15 and TRBJ1-1, the complete variable domain is DAMVIQNPRYQVTQFGKPVTLSCSQTLNHNVMYWYQQKSSQAPKLLFHYYDKDFNNEADTPDNFQSRRPNTSFCFLDIRSPGLGDTAMYLCATSRDMRNTEAFFGQGTRLTVV.